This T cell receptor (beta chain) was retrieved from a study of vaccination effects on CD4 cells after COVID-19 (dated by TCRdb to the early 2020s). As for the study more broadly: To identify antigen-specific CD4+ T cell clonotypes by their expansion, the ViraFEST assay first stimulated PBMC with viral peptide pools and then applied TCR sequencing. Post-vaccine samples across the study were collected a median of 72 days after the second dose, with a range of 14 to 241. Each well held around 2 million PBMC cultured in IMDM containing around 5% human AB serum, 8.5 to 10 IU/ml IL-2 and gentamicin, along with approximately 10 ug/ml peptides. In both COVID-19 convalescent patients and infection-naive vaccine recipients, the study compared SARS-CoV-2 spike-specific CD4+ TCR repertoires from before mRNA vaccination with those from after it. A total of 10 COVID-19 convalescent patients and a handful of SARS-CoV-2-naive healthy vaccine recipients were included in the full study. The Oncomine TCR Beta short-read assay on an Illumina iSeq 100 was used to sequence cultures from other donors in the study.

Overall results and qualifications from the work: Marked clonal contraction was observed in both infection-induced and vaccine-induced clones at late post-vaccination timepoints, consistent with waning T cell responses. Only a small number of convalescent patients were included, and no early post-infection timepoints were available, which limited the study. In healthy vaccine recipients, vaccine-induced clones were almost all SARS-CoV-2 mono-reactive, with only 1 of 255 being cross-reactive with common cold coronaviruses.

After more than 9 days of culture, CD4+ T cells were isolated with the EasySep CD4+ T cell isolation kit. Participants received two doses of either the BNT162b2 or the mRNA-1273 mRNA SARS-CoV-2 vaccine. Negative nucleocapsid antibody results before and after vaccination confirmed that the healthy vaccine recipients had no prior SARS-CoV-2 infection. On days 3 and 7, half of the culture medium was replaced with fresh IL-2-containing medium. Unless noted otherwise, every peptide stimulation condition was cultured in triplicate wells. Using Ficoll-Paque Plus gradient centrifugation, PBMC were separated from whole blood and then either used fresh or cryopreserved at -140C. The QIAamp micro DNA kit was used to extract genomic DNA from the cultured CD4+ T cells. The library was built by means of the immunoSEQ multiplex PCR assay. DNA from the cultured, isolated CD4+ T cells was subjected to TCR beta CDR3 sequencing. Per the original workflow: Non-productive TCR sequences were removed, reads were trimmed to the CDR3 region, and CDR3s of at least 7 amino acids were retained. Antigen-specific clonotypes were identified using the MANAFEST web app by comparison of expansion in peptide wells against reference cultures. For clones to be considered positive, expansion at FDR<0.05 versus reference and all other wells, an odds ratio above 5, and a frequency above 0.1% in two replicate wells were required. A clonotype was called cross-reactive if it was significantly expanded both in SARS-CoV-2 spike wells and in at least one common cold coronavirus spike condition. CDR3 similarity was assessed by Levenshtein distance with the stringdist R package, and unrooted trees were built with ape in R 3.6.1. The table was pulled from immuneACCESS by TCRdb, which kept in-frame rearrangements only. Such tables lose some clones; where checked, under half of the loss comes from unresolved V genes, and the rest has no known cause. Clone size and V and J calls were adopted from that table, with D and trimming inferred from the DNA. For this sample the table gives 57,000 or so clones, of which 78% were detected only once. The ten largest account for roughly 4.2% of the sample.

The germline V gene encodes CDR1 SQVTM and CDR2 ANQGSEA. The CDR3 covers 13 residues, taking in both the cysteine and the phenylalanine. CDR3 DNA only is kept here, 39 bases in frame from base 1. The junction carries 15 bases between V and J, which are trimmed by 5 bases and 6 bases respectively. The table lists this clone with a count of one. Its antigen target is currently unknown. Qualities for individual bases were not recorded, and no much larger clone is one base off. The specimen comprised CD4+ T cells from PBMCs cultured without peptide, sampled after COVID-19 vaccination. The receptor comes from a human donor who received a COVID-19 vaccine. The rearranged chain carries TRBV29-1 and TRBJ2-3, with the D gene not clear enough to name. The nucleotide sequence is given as TGCAGCGTTTCTTCCACCCCGCGGGATACGCAGTATTTT. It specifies CSVSSTPRDTQYF.